This T cell receptor (beta chain) is drawn from a study of T-cell reconstitution after alpha-beta-depleted transplantation in children. A remark on this clonotype: The target antigen is unknown.

Study-wide points: T cells produced anew were the main source of T-cell counts and diversity one year after transplant. Reportedly, only several hundred clones from non-depleted graft cells drove alpha-beta T-cell counts at about two months.

Preparation of the TCRbeta library used unique molecular identifiers. TCRdb re-derived calls from the PCR reads in MiXCR, one entry per CDR3 protein. The sample contains about 980,000 distinct CDR3 sequences, roughly 31% of which appear only once. This sequence originates from a boy under three years old who had a stem cell transplant for SCID, so the T cells may come from the graft donor. Sequenced here: PBMCs, mostly from graft donor cells, sampled 360 days after TCRalphabeta/CD19-depleted stem cell transplant.

In nucleotides, the CDR3 is TGCGCCAGCAGGGCCACCTCTGGGGCCAACGTCCTGACTTTC. Protein sequence: CASRATSGANVLTF. The chain uses TRBV5-1 and TRBJ2-6; unclear D gene. Between the trimmed V and J ends, which lost 5 bases and 0 bases, there was a span of 6 bases. The V gene's germline CDR1 is SGHRS and CDR2 YFSETQ. This CDR3 is 14 amino acids long.